This T cell receptor (beta chain) comes out of a study of T cell responses to AZD1222 COVID-19 vaccine. Notes on the study in general: Donors were mostly white British, more females; clonal diversity possibly underestimated.

Produced via immunoSEQ multiplex PCR; TCRdb's table is partial and in-frame only. The sample holds approximately 200,000 clones, roughly 94% seen once. As to this clone: Its antigen is unidentified.

The V gene lost 3 bases and the J gene lost 7 bases, with 12 bases spanning the gap. Per germline, CDR1 LGHDT and CDR2 YNNKEL (reference sequence). This CDR3 region has 13 residues. Here the sequenced sample was peripheral blood, taken 28 days after the second dose of the MenACWY control vaccine. The rearrangement joins TRBV3-1 (or the pseudogene TRBV3-2) to TRBJ1-2; maybe TRBD1 (5 bases). This receptor was identified in an adult who received the MenACWY meningococcal vaccine as a control. The CDR3 spells CASSQNAGPGYTF. The CDR3, as DNA: TGTGCCAGCAGCCAGAACGCGGGACCTGGCTACACCTTC.